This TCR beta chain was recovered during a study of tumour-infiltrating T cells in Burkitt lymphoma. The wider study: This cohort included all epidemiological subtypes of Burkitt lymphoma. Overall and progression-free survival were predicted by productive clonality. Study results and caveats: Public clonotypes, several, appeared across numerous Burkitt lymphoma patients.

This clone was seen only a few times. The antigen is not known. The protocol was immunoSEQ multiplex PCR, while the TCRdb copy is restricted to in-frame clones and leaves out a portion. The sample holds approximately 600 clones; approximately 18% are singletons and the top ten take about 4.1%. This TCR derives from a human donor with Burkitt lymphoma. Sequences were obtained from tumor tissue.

The CDR3 is CASSVVGTSNYNEQFF. CDR3 DNA sequence: TGTGCCAGCAGCGTAGTTGGGACTAGTAACTACAATGAGCAGTTCTTC. J is TRBJ2-1 and V is TRBV9, with 8 bases that match TRBD2. Germline loops: CDR1 SGDLS, CDR2 YYNGEE. CDR3 length equals 16 residues. Trimming at V came to 0 bases and at J to 3 bases, leaving 5 bases not matched to a gene.